This T cell receptor beta chain was sequenced in a study of cytomegalovirus exposure and HLA in healthy donors. The study, taken as a whole, reports: It was shown in a later analysis that HLA-associated TCR beta chains were more clonally expanded than other, equally common chains. Analyzed later, association rates of TCRs varied across HLA loci, with DRB1 most and HLA-C fewest.

About this clone: Its specificity is not known.

The PCR made use of 60 Vbeta and 13 Jbeta primers. The protocol was immunoSEQ multiplex PCR, while the TCRdb copy is restricted to in-frame clones and leaves out a portion. The sample holds around 100,000 clones, over 65% seen once. Material: PBMCs. The receptor was derived from a woman between 35 and 50 years old in good health and CMV-seropositive.

The CDR3: CAISEGQGTDTQYF. In DNA, the CDR3 is TGTGCCATCAGTGAGGGACAGGGGACAGATACGCAGTATTTT. The chain links TRBV10-3 to TRBJ2-3; 9 bases align to TRBD1. The CDR3 is made up of 14 amino acids. J gave up 3 bases and V 2 bases, and 0 bases lay outside the gene matches. The germline V gene encodes CDR1 ENHRY and CDR2 SYGVKD.